This passage covers 10 T cell receptor beta chains from one sample sequenced in a study of technical replicates of blood from several donors. This table comes from immunoSEQ multiplex PCR, and its TCRdb copy is limited to in-frame clones, with some not included. The sample consists of fewer than 15,000 clones, approximately 96% of them appearing once. Sequenced input: PBMCs. These receptors all come from a human donor in good health.

Here the CDR3 reads CASGRKPLGLAGGLRYNEQFF. DNA of the CDR3: TGTGCTAGTGGCCGTAAACCCCTCGGACTAGCGGGAGGCCTCCGGTACAATGAGCAGTTCTTC. The chain carries TRBV12-5 and TRBJ2-1; 14 bases fit TRBD2. Unmatched junction bases numbered 20, after V lost 6 bases and J lost 4 bases. Germline loops: CDR1 LGHNT, CDR2 FRNRAP. The CDR3 extends over 21 amino acids.

The rearrangement joins TRBV28 to TRBJ2-7; 8 bases are a match to TRBD2. The CDR3 covers 16 residues. The trim removed 2 bases at V and 3 bases at J, leaving 9 bases unmatched. CDR1 is MDHEN, CDR2 SYDVKM, per germline. The CDR3 protein is CASSLALQGTSYEQYF. CDR3 DNA: TGTGCCAGCAGTTTAGCACTTCAGGGGACTAGCTACGAGCAGTACTTC.

The chain uses TRBV6-1 and TRBJ1-1; 7 bases map to TRBD1. The CDR3 is made up of 13 amino acids. The germline V gene encodes CDR1 MNHNS and CDR2 SASEGT. Trimming at V came to 4 bases and at J to 12 bases, leaving 11 bases not matched to a gene. CDR3 in DNA: TGTGCCAGCAGTGGCCAAGCTGGGACAGTGTCTTTCTTT. Its protein is CASSGQAGTVSFF.

The rearrangement joins TRBV6-5 to TRBJ2-7; 10 nucleotides align to TRBD1. Germline V gene lookup returns CDR1 MNHEY and CDR2 SVGAGI. The trim removed 4 bases at V and 1 base at J, leaving 4 bases unmatched. The CDR3 is made up of 15 amino acids. The CDR3 protein is CASSSPGQGSYEQYF. CDR3 sequence (DNA): TGTGCCAGCAGTTCACCGGGACAGGGGTCCTACGAGCAGTACTTC.

The chain recombines TRBV19 with TRBJ2-1; TRBD2 might be the D (5 bases). The CDR3 is made up of 16 amino acids. Germline V gene sequence: CDR1 LNHDA, CDR2 SQIVND (reference sequence). V gave up 8 bases and J gave up 5 bases, with 22 bases separating them. DNA for the CDR3: TGTGCCAGTCGCAAAGCCTCGGGAATACTCAACAATGAGCAGTTCTTC. Amino acids: CASRKASGILNNEQFF.

The chain links TRBV7-5 to TRBJ1-2; the D call of TRBD1 is as the table states it, not checked on the DNA. TRBV7-5 is a known pseudogene. CDR3 length equals 16 residues. The CDR3 loop is CVRSLEPPEGVEGYTF. The DNA of the CDR3 is TGTGTCAGAAGCTTAGAACCCCCCGAGGGGGTGGAGGGCTACACCTTC.

This sequence joins TRBV7-9 and TRBJ2-3, with a tentative D call TRBD2 (6 bases). Germline loops: CDR1 SEHNR, CDR2 FQNEAQ (reference sequence). The V gene lost 5 bases and the J gene lost 0 bases, with 12 bases spanning the gap. The CDR3 is 15 amino acids. Here the CDR3 DNA reads TGTGCCAGCAGCCAGCTAGCGAGTAGCACAGATACGCAGTATTTT. It translates to CASSQLASSTDTQYF.

J is TRBJ2-7 and V is TRBV18, with 10 bases aligning to TRBD1. The CDR3 length is 15 residues. The V gene end was trimmed by 0 bases and the J gene end by 4 bases; junction bases not matched to a gene: 3. CDR1 is KGHSH, CDR2 LQKENI, per germline. DNA for the CDR3: TGTGCCAGCTCACCACCGGGACAGGGGTTATACGAGCAGTACTTC. This codes for CASSPPGQGLYEQYF.

A single count supports this clone. The rearrangement uses TRBV19 and TRBJ1-5; 9 nucleotides line up with TRBD1. Germline assignment: CDR1 LNHDA and CDR2 SQIVND (reference sequence). Germline trimming cut 3 bases from V and 6 bases from J; bases unmatched to any gene: 3. The CDR3 length is 14 residues. The CDR3 bases are TGTGCCAGTAGTATGGGACAGGGCGGTCAGCCCCAGCATTTT. It translates to CASSMGQGGQPQHF. Filled out from reference TRBV19 and TRBJ1-5, the complete variable domain reads DGGITQSPKYLFRKEGQNVTLSCEQNLNHDAMYWYRQDPGQGLRLIYYSQIVNDFQKGDIAEGYSVSREKKESFPLTVTSAQKNPTAFYLCASSMGQGGQPQHFGDGTRLSIL.

The chain uses TRBV29-1 and TRBJ2-7; TRBD1 agrees at 7 bases. CDR1 and CDR2 from the germline V gene are SQVTM and ANQGSEA. CDR3 length: 12 amino acids. Unmatched junction bases numbered 7, after V lost 4 bases and J lost 7 bases. CDR3 sequence reads: CSVGTGEQEQYF. As DNA, the CDR3 is TGCAGCGTTGGGACAGGCGAACAGGAGCAGTACTTC.